The sequence of this T cell receptor (beta chain) was determined in a study of blood T cell repertoires in COVID-19. Study-level information: The cDNA or gDNA used as material had been derived from T cells, B-cell-depleted T cells, or PBMCs.

Original methodology: Reference gene primer amplification in the assay estimated nucleated cell counts. Produced via immunoSEQ multiplex PCR; TCRdb's table is partial and in-frame only. V and J calls and clone size are copied from that table; D and trimming were computed from the DNA. In the table there are about 47,000 clones, roughly four fifths of which are singletons. The CDR3 contains 14 residues. Germline-derived CDR1 and CDR2 are MGHRA and YSYEKL. V was pared by 2 bases and J by 5 bases, with 1 base of the junction left unmatched. The gene calls are TRBV4-1 and TRBJ1-1, with 11 positions matching TRBD1. The sequence was obtained from a man in his 70s with active COVID-19. The sequenced sample consisted of peripheral blood. The CDR3 sequence: CASSQWDRGTEAFF. CDR3 nucleotides: TGCGCCAGCAGCCAATGGGACAGGGGGACTGAAGCTTTCTTT.